This T cell receptor beta chain was recorded in a study of shared clonotypes between healthy human individuals. Clones were read by immunoSEQ multiplex PCR, and TCRdb kept only the in-frame ones, dropping some. Of about 95,000 clones in the sample, less than 80% are singletons; the top ten hold less than 50%. The CDR3 has 15 residues. V shed 4 bases, J shed 7 bases, and the junction held 8 bases outside the gene matches. Germline CDR1 reads SGHTS; CDR2 reads YDEGEE. The V gene is TRBV5-8, the J gene TRBJ2-1; TRBD1 aligns across 10 bases. The source material was memory CD8+ T cells sorted from blood. Described subset: CD45RO+ cells pooled with CCR7-negative TemRA cells. This receptor was taken from a man aged 25 to 40 in good health. The chain's CDR3 is CASSLGGQGMNEQFF. Here the CDR3 DNA reads TGTGCCAGCAGCCTAGGGGGACAGGGGATGAATGAGCAGTTCTTC.